The rows below give T cell receptor beta chains drawn from one sample of a study of cytomegalovirus exposure and HLA in healthy donors. The assay was immunoSEQ multiplex PCR, and TCRdb's table has in-frame clones only and misses some. The table includes 90,000 to 150,000 clones, around 63% detected once. The specimen sequenced was PBMCs. Receptor source: a man aged 35 to 55 in good health and CMV-seropositive. Each CDR3 is given with its conserved first and last residue. Each record gives: V gene, J gene, CDR3 protein.

TRBV11-3	TRBJ2-1	CASSWGGQRQREQFF
TRBV19	TRBJ2-5	CASSVGETQYF
TRBV5-6	TRBJ1-1	CASSLARVGRNTEAFF
TRBV5-1	TRBJ1-1	CASSLARGSAEAFF
TRBV5-4	TRBJ2-1	CASSRRPGTRSYNEQFF
TRBV5-1	TRBJ2-3	CASSLAGLCTDTQYF
TRBV15	TRBJ1-4	CATSRELDSKLFF
TRBV10-3	TRBJ2-7	CAIRGGAYEQYF
TRBV13	TRBJ2-7	CASSHLADPPYEQYF
TRBV27	TRBJ2-7	CASSFGGAETYEQYF
TRBV18	TRBJ2-5	CASSPFPGRNQETQYF
TRBV28	TRBJ2-1	CASSFGGSYNEQFF
TRBV4-1	TRBJ2-3	CASSHRTGPDTQYF
TRBV2	TRBJ2-2	CASRMGGANTGELFF
TRBV4-1	TRBJ1-1	CASSHTGVRTEAFF
TRBV9	TRBJ2-6	CASSGQGDGANVLTF
TRBV7-9	TRBJ1-6	CASSYPAGTGMDSPLHF
TRBV2	TRBJ1-2	CASSEPRGGYTF
TRBV25-1	TRBJ2-3	CASGGLLRRDTQYF
TRBV4-3	TRBJ2-7	CASSQVTKSYEQYF
TRBV15	TRBJ2-7	CATSRDPGSSYEQYF
TRBV4-3	TRBJ2-1	CASSQPGGGYNEQFF
TRBV6-6	TRBJ2-1	CASSSGLAGWNEQFF
TRBV7-3	TRBJ2-7	CASSLTRTGVSYEQYF
TRBV6-1	TRBJ1-5	CASSEAYSNQPQHF
TRBV4-2	TRBJ1-2	CASSPWTGVNYGYTF
TRBV18	TRBJ1-3	CASSPSGNGNTIYF
TRBV6-5	TRBJ1-4	CASSLGTGREKLFF
TRBV27	TRBJ1-5	CASSQGYSNQPQHF
TRBV5-5	TRBJ1-1	CASSFQPGREAFF
TRBV28	TRBJ1-1	CASTGAGATTEAFF
TRBV7-9	TRBJ2-1	CASSGRGWEYNEQFF
TRBV2	TRBJ1-1	CASSRGSRAFF
TRBV5-1	TRBJ2-3	CASRLVTGVGTDTQYF